The T cell receptor (beta chain) under discussion was sequenced for a study of cytomegalovirus exposure and HLA in healthy donors (TCRdb year 2017). Looking at the study overall: An earlier analysis of several hundred of the donors reported about 290 Gb of sequence data and some 120 million unique TCR beta sequences from about 180 million T cells. Among 300 to 500 genotyped donors of the cohort, an average of around 240,000 unique TCR beta nucleotide sequences was sequenced per donor, of which about 19% were non-productive. Rather than drawing on any new phenotypic data, the later analysis identified candidate immune exposures from TCR beta sequences and the way those sequences occurred across donors. A later genetic analysis took genome-wide SNP genotypes for about three fifths of the 666 donors and used that subset as a discovery cohort. Every discovery cohort repertoire had been produced on one sequencing platform. High-throughput TCR immunosequencing, statistical association of individual TCRs with disease status, and machine learning were combined to predict cytomegalovirus infection status. Of the approximately 400 genotyped donors, 70% to 90% were placed in the genetic ancestry cluster associated with self-reported Caucasian donors. HLA typing included class I and class II loci at four-digit resolution. To study patterns of TCR occurrence, a later analysis re-analyzed previously published TCR beta repertoires from 600 to 750 donors and added high-resolution HLA genotyping. Typing coverage differed by locus: A, B, C, DRB1 and DQB1 were typed in roughly 620-630 donors, DQA1 in 522, DPA1 in 600 to 610, and DPB1 in 450 to 490. Donor age, sex, ethnicity and CMV serostatus were compiled together with the repertoire data. The study used immunosequencing to profile the T cell repertoires of several hundred subjects and linked those repertoires to cytomegalovirus serostatus. Roughly 300 gigabases of sequencing data and around 87 million unique TCR sequences were included in an early release covering about 600 HLA-typed donors. An earlier analysis of nearly 600 of the donors applied high-throughput TCR beta sequencing to assess whether each TCR beta V gene segment acted as functional or pseudogenic. About five DR-DQ haplotypes were treated as single units for association and clustering because of strong linkage in the cohort. The aim of the study was to test whether cataloging public T cell receptors could identify signatures of past pathogen exposure. Besides the first cohort of 550 to 750 subjects, a separate validation cohort made up of 120 different subjects was used.

Notes on this clone: The clone's antigen remains unknown.

Library prep was done by the immunoSEQ multiplex PCR assay. A mixture of 60 forward primers for TCR Vbeta segments and 13 reverse primers for TCR Jbeta segments was used in the multiplex PCR. A multiplex PCR assay on genomic DNA amplified the CDR3 region of rearranged TCR beta genes. On the Illumina HiSeq System, the amplified TCR beta libraries were sequenced as 87-base-pair reads. Regarding the original processing steps: A later analysis tallied around 87 million unique TCR beta chains across the 666 repertoires, and about 10 million of those chains were shared by two or more donors. Raw reads were error-corrected and collapsed into unique sequences by a nearest-neighbor algorithm in which closely related sequences were merged to remove PCR and sequencing errors. CDR3 sequences were aligned to IMGT reference sequences to assign V, D and J gene segments. For a sequence to be retained, a match of at least six nucleotides was required to both a V gene segment and a J gene segment. A rearrangement was called productive if the CDR3 had no stop codons and remained in frame with V and J, and every other rearrangement was called non-productive. CDR3 was defined according to IMGT convention as the region running from the second conserved V-encoded cysteine to the conserved J-encoded phenylalanine. The earlier analysis of fewer than 700 of the donors excluded sequences that lacked an unambiguous match to a single V gene segment. An earlier analysis of a few hundred of the donors called V segments functional above 56.7% productive rearrangements and segregating when the between-donor standard deviation exceeded 5%. To diagnose cytomegalovirus status from the catalog of TCR beta chain sequences, a statistical classification framework was built. In a later analysis, TCR nucleotide sequences were compared against IMGT/GENE-DB human TR gene sequences so that V and J genes could be assigned. In a later analysis, CDR3 sequences and most-parsimonious VDJ recombination scenarios were assigned using the TCRdist pipeline. In a later analysis, every TCR beta chain was defined by the combination of its CDR3 amino acid sequence and its V-gene family, and reads without a unique V-gene family were dropped. To address suspected cross-contamination and a sequencing artifact, a later analysis removed a few hundred highly shared, low-generation-probability nucleotide sequences. In a later analysis, a clonal expansion index for each public chain was calculated from normalized within-repertoire ranks of inferred template counts. A later analysis computed generation probabilities with a VDJ recombination model fitted to out-of-frame rearrangements, and checked the results against IGoR. In a later analysis, hypergeometric tests were used to score TCR-TCR, TCR-HLA and TCR-CMV co-occurrence, with a repertoire-size bias correction applied to TCR pairs. In a later analysis, false discovery rates were estimated by permuting HLA or CMV assignments 20 times. In a later analysis, co-occurring TCRs were grouped with DBSCAN, and TCRdist sequence similarity was added when clustering was performed within HLA-allele-positive subsets. Repertoires with fewer than 30,000 or more than 120,000 public chains, plus five repertoires with anomalous nucleotide sharing, were excluded from co-occurrence clustering. Sourced from immuneACCESS, this table was stored by TCRdb with only in-frame sequences that have V and J called. A share of the clones is absent; for the studies checked, an unresolved V gene accounts for under half, and the remainder has no known explanation. The DNA gave D and trimming, while V, J and clone size come from that table. The data table for this sample lists some 120,000 clones. In total, the top ten clones hold approximately 3.8% of the sample.

The paper's findings and limits, for the study overall: Presence/absence analyses assumed roughly uniform sequencing depth across donors, an assumption that may not hold. Linkage disequilibrium might explain the correlated functional status among segregating V segments, but an unknown experimental factor could not be ruled out. Fewer than 20 rarely observed V segments, including chromosome 9 orphons, were excluded from the earlier analysis of about 600 of the donors because counts were too low. Compared with equally common non-associated chains, HLA-associated TCR beta chains in a later analysis were more clonally expanded and had lower generation probabilities. Assigning TCR associations to individual alleles was difficult when HLA alleles, especially DR and DQ, strongly co-occurred. In a later genetic analysis, a missense DCLRE1C variant was associated with V-gene and J-gene trimming of TCR beta chains, and the association was replicated in an independent cohort. Most CMV-associated TCR beta chains appeared to be HLA-restricted in a later analysis, and the HLA associations seemed to be driven largely by CMV exposure. In vitro tests confirmed that three of the cytomegalovirus-associated TCR beta chains recognize cytomegalovirus antigens. A cluster of highly shared sequence variants was judged likely to represent a technical artifact of the sequencing pipeline. In a later genetic analysis, fewer N-insertions in productive TCRs were reported among donors in an Asian-associated ancestry cluster than the approximately 670-donor mean. Because HLA typing was unavailable for some donors at each locus, only the typed subset was used in association tests. Across donors, most TCR sequences were observed very rarely, whereas some public TCRs were present in many individuals. An earlier analysis of approximately 570 of the donors showed that most TCR beta V segments appeared in productive rearrangements either about 90% or about 30% of the time, which broadly matched IMGT annotations. According to a later analysis, TCR association rates differed among HLA loci, with DRB1 alleles showing the most associated TCRs and HLA-C alleles showing the fewest. In both the original and validation cohorts, the classifier was reported to diagnose cytomegalovirus status with high specificity and sensitivity. A later analysis reported that several top co-occurrence clusters appeared linked to parvovirus B19, influenza, CMV and Epstein-Barr virus. Some IMGT-functional V segments, including TRBV6-2 and TRBV6-3, could not be distinguished by the 87-base-pair reads and were therefore excluded. In a later analysis, more than 15,000 TCR beta sequences were associated with specific HLA alleles at a false discovery rate of 0.05. Only TCR beta chains were sequenced in this cohort, and the absence of alpha or paired-chain data limited detectable features. A further reported finding was that TCR beta sequences accurately predicted the HLA-A and HLA-B alleles for most subjects in the first cohort. A total of about 150 TCR beta chains were listed by the study as associated with cytomegalovirus. According to the authors, the approach could potentially be generalized to other disease states and immunological phenotypes. The only immune exposure information available for the cohort was CMV serostatus.

The germline V gene provides CDR1 MNHEY and CDR2 SVGAGI. The CDR3, cysteine through phenylalanine, is 15 amino acids long. Left in the record is the CDR3 DNA by itself, 45 bases read in frame from the first base. Trimming removed 6 bases from V and 4 bases from J, leaving 16 bases between the germline ends. The cohort comprised several hundred healthy bone marrow donors. All cohort members were sampled while nominally healthy, although unrecorded immune exposures were likely present. The donor was CMV seronegative and was included in the group of 352 seronegative cohort members. Each donor provided a peripheral blood sample, and peripheral blood mononuclear cells were used for TCR beta sequencing. The Qiagen DNeasy Blood Extraction Kit was used to extract genomic DNA from the blood cell samples.

The TCR sequence derives from a young man in good health and CMV-seronegative. Source material: PBMCs. The V and J segments used are TRBV6-5 and TRBJ1-3, and possibly TRBD1, on 6 matching bases. The CDR3 protein sequence reads: CASSPDRSGGNTIYF. In nucleotide form, the sequence is TGTGCCAGCAGCCCAGACAGGTCCGGGGGAAACACCATATATTTT.